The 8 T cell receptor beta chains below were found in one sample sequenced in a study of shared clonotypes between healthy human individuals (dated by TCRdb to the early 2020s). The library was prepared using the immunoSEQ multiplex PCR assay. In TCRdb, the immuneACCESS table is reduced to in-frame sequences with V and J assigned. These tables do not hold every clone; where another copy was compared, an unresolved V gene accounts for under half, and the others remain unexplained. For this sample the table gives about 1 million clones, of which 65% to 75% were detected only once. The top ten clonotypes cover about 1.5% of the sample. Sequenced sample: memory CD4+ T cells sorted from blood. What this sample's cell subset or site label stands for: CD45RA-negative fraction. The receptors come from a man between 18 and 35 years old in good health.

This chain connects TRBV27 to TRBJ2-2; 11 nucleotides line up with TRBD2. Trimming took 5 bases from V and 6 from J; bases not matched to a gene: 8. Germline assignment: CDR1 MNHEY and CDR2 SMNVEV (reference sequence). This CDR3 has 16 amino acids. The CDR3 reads CASSPRGSGRAGELFF. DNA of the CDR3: TGTGCCAGCAGTCCCCGGGGTAGCGGGAGGGCCGGGGAGCTGTTTTTT.

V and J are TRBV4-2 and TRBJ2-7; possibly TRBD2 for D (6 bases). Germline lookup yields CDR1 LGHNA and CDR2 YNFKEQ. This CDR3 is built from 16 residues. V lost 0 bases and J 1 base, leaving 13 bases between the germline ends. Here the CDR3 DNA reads TGTGCCAGCAGCCAAGAAGCCGTCGCGGGATCCTACGAGCAGTACTTC. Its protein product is CASSQEAVAGSYEQYF.

The DNA for the CDR3 is TGTGCCAGCAGCTTAGGTGCGGGAGGTCCAGATACGCAGTATTTT. Translation: CASSLGAGGPDTQYF. The chain joins TRBV7-2 to TRBJ2-3, with 8 bases lining up with TRBD2. CDR3 length equals 15 residues. Trimming took 1 base from V and 4 from J; bases not matched to a gene: 4. CDR1 is SGHTA, CDR2 FQGNSA, per germline.

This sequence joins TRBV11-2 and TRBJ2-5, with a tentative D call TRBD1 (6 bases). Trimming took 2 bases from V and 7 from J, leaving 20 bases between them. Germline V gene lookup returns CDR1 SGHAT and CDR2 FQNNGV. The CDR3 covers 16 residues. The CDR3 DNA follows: TGTGCCAGCAGCTTATCTTCAGGACTCCAAGGGGGGACCCAGTACTTC. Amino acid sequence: CASSLSSGLQGGTQYF.

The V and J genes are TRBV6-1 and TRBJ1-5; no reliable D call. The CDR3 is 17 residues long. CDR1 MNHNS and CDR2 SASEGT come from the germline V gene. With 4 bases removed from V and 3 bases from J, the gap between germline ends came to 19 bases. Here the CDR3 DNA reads TGTGCCAGCAGTGCAGACCGGAGTCGTTCCTACAATCAGCCCCAGCATTTT. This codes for CASSADRSRSYNQPQHF.

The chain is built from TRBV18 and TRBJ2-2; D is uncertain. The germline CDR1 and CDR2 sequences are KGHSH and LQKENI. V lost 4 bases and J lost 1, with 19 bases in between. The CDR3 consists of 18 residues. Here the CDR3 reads CASSLTAPNSWNTGELFF. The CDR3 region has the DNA TGTGCCAGCTCACTTACGGCTCCCAACAGCTGGAACACCGGGGAGCTGTTTTTT.

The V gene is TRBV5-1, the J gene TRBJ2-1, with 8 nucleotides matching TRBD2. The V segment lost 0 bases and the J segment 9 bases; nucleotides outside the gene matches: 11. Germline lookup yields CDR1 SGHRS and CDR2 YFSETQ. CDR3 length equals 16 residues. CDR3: CASSLVGSGDGSEQFF. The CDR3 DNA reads TGCGCCAGCAGCTTGGTGGGTAGCGGGGATGGAAGTGAGCAGTTCTTC.

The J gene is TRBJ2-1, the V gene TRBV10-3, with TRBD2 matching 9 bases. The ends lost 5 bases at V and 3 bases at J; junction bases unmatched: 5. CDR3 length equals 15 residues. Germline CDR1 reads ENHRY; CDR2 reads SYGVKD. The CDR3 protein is CAISLTSGNYNEQFF. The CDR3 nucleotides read TGTGCCATCAGTTTGACTAGCGGAAACTACAATGAGCAGTTCTTC.